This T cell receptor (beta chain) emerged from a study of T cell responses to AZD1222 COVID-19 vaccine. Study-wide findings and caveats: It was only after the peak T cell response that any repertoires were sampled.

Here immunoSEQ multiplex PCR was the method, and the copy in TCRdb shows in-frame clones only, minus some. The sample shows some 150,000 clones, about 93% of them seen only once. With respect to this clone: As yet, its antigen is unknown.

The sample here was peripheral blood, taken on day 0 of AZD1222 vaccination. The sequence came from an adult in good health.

The CDR3: CASSHVGTGPINEQFF. The CDR3 bases are TGTGCCAGCAGCCACGTAGGGACAGGGCCCATCAATGAGCAGTTCTTC. The chain carries TRBV7-9 and TRBJ2-1, with TRBD1 matching 9 bases. The CDR3 loop spans 16 amino acids. The junction had 11 bases not matched to a gene; V was cut back by 5 bases and J by 6 bases. Germline V gene sequence: CDR1 SEHNR, CDR2 FQNEAQ (reference sequence).